The rows below give T cell receptor beta chains drawn from one sample of a study of blood T cell repertoires in COVID-19. Data came from immunoSEQ multiplex PCR; TCRdb stores just in-frame clones and leaves some out. The top ten hold 6.2% of the sample, which has some 170,000 clones, approximately 85% seen once. Sequencing was carried out using PBMCs or T cells enriched from blood (not recorded which). The receptors originated from a man aged 40-50 years who had recovered from COVID-19. Both conserved end residues are part of each CDR3. The order of the fields is CDR3 DNA, CDR3 protein, D gene, clone size, J gene, V gene. The D gene is left open where the match is weak. The listing skips clone size in some rows; elsewhere it reads once, few, many or a size class.

CDR3 DNA: TGTGCCAGCAGCGTAGACAGGGGTGGAACTGAAGCTTTCTTT
CDR3 protein: CASSVDRGGTEAFF
D gene: TRBD1
clone size: NA
J gene: TRBJ1-1
V gene: TRBV9

CDR3 DNA: TGTGCCAGCAGCGATACGGCGGGGGCGAGAGATACGCAGTATTTT
CDR3 protein: CASSDTAGARDTQYF
D gene: NA
clone size: once
J gene: TRBJ2-3
V gene: TRBV7-2

CDR3 DNA: TGTGCCAGCGCCAGACAGTGGGATCAGCCCCAGCATTTT
CDR3 protein: CASARQWDQPQHF
D gene: NA
clone size: NA
J gene: TRBJ1-5
V gene: TRBV27

CDR3 DNA: TGTGCCAGCAGTTTACGGTCTAGCGGGAGGAAAGGGGCCAAAAACATTCAGTACTTC
CDR3 protein: CASSLRSSGRKGAKNIQYF
D gene: TRBD2
clone size: few
J gene: TRBJ2-4
V gene: TRBV28

CDR3 DNA: TGTGCCAGCAGTTTGCCCGGACAGAACACTGAAGCTTTCTTT
CDR3 protein: CASSLPGQNTEAFF
D gene: NA
clone size: NA
J gene: TRBJ1-1
V gene: TRBV28

CDR3 DNA: TGTGCCAGCAGTGAAGGGGGGGCCTACGAGCAGTACTTC
CDR3 protein: CASSEGGAYEQYF
D gene: NA
clone size: few
J gene: TRBJ2-7
V gene: TRBV6-1

CDR3 DNA: TGTGCCAGCAGCCAAGTTCCAGGGGCCTACGAGCAGTACTTC
CDR3 protein: CASSQVPGAYEQYF
D gene: NA
clone size: NA
J gene: TRBJ2-7
V gene: TRBV3-1/TRBV3-2

CDR3 DNA: TGTGCCAGCAGCGCCAGCTCGCAAATCGGGACACCAAGGGATGAGCAGTTCTTC
CDR3 protein: CASSASSQIGTPRDEQFF
D gene: NA
clone size: NA
J gene: TRBJ2-1
V gene: TRBV9

CDR3 DNA: TGTGCCAGCAGCCCCCGGCCGGGCGGGCCTGAAGCTTTCTTT
CDR3 protein: CASSPRPGGPEAFF
D gene: NA
clone size: few
J gene: TRBJ1-1
V gene: TRBV11-3

CDR3 DNA: TGTGCCAGCAGTAGGACAGGCCGGTCCCAGTTCTTC
CDR3 protein: CASSRTGRSQFF
D gene: TRBD1
clone size: few
J gene: TRBJ2-1
V gene: TRBV28

CDR3 DNA: TGTGCCAGCAGTCATGGGGTCGGGAGTACCAATGGCTACACCTTC
CDR3 protein: CASSHGVGSTNGYTF
D gene: NA
clone size: NA
J gene: TRBJ1-2
V gene: TRBV27

CDR3 DNA: TGTGCCAGCAGCTTAGTTGCTGGCGGGAGTGAATACCAGTTCTTC
CDR3 protein: CASSLVAGGSEYQFF
D gene: TRBD2
clone size: NA
J gene: TRBJ2-1
V gene: TRBV7-6

CDR3 DNA: TGTGCCAGCAGGGTGGGGGCAGGTTCCGTGGCAGGTTCACCCCTCCACTTT
CDR3 protein: CASRVGAGSVAGSPLHF
D gene: NA
clone size: once
J gene: TRBJ1-6
V gene: TRBV3-1/TRBV3-2

CDR3 DNA: TGTGCCAGCAGCTTAACTAGCGGGAGGGGAGAGACCCAGTACTTC
CDR3 protein: CASSLTSGRGETQYF
D gene: TRBD2
clone size: NA
J gene: TRBJ2-5
V gene: TRBV7-3

CDR3 DNA: TGTGCCAGCAGTCCTGGACAGGGTCCCTATGGCTACACCTTC
CDR3 protein: CASSPGQGPYGYTF
D gene: TRBD1
clone size: NA
J gene: TRBJ1-2
V gene: TRBV28

CDR3 DNA: TGTGCCAGCAGACTCGCTGGGGGACTTGAGACCCAGTACTTC
CDR3 protein: CASRLAGGLETQYF
D gene: NA
clone size: NA
J gene: TRBJ2-5
V gene: TRBV6-5

CDR3 DNA: TGTGCCAGCAGCTTAGAACAGACCTTTGGGGGCTACACCTTC
CDR3 protein: CASSLEQTFGGYTF
D gene: NA
clone size: NA
J gene: TRBJ1-2
V gene: TRBV7-8

CDR3 DNA: TGTGCCAGCAGGGGAGTCTCGGAAAAACTGTTTTTT
CDR3 protein: CASRGVSEKLFF
D gene: NA
clone size: NA
J gene: TRBJ1-4
V gene: TRBV27

CDR3 DNA: TGCGCCAGCAGCTTGGAGGGGCGCCCAGATCAGCCCCAGCATTTT
CDR3 protein: CASSLEGRPDQPQHF
D gene: NA
clone size: few
J gene: TRBJ1-5
V gene: TRBV5-1

CDR3 DNA: TGTGCCTGGAGTGTACTGGGGCAGGGGTGGGGAGAGCAGTACTTC
CDR3 protein: CAWSVLGQGWGEQYF
D gene: NA
clone size: NA
J gene: TRBJ2-7
V gene: TRBV30

CDR3 DNA: TGTGCCAGCAGCCCGGACAGGGCAATGAATTCACCCCTCCACTTT
CDR3 protein: CASSPDRAMNSPLHF
D gene: TRBD1
clone size: NA
J gene: TRBJ1-6
V gene: TRBV5-6

CDR3 DNA: TGTGCCAGCAGTGATGCGCGGACAGTCTCCTACAATGAGCAGTTCTTC
CDR3 protein: CASSDARTVSYNEQFF
D gene: NA
clone size: NA
J gene: TRBJ2-1
V gene: TRBV25-1

CDR3 DNA: TGTGCCAGCAGCTCGCGGGGGGAGAGCTCCTACGAGCAGTACTTC
CDR3 protein: CASSSRGESSYEQYF
D gene: TRBD2
clone size: NA
J gene: TRBJ2-7
V gene: TRBV11-3

CDR3 DNA: TGTGCCAGCAGCAAACCGCCAGGATGGGATTCACCCCTCCACTTT
CDR3 protein: CASSKPPGWDSPLHF
D gene: NA
clone size: NA
J gene: TRBJ1-6
V gene: TRBV21-1

CDR3 DNA: TGTGCCAGCAGGGCCGATCTTGGAAACACCATATATTTT
CDR3 protein: CASRADLGNTIYF
D gene: NA
clone size: NA
J gene: TRBJ1-3
V gene: TRBV2

CDR3 DNA: TGCGCCAGCAGTGAAAGTGGACAGCTCACTGAAGCTTTCTTT
CDR3 protein: CASSESGQLTEAFF
D gene: NA
clone size: NA
J gene: TRBJ1-1
V gene: TRBV10-1

CDR3 DNA: TGTGCCAGCAGTTTAGGGCCATTCGGCTCTGGAAACACCATATATTTT
CDR3 protein: CASSLGPFGSGNTIYF
D gene: NA
clone size: NA
J gene: TRBJ1-3
V gene: TRBV27

CDR3 DNA: TGTGCCAGCAGCTTGGGATTAGCGGGAGCGGGCACCGGGGAGCTGTTTTTT
CDR3 protein: CASSLGLAGAGTGELFF
D gene: TRBD2
clone size: NA
J gene: TRBJ2-2
V gene: TRBV5-5

CDR3 DNA: TGTGCCACCAGTTCCCTGACGGGAGGTGACGAGCAGTACTTC
CDR3 protein: CATSSLTGGDEQYF
D gene: TRBD2
clone size: NA
J gene: TRBJ2-7
V gene: TRBV24-1

CDR3 DNA: TGTGCCAGCAGTCGGGGACATTGGATAACGGTCACTGAAGCTTTCTTT
CDR3 protein: CASSRGHWITVTEAFF
D gene: NA
clone size: NA
J gene: TRBJ1-1
V gene: TRBV2

CDR3 DNA: TGTGCCAGCGCAGGCGGGGTTAACTATGGCTACACCTTC
CDR3 protein: CASAGGVNYGYTF
D gene: NA
clone size: NA
J gene: TRBJ1-2
V gene: TRBV2

CDR3 DNA: TGTGCCAGCGGAAGGGCAGGACTCCCAAACACCATATATTTT
CDR3 protein: CASGRAGLPNTIYF
D gene: NA
clone size: NA
J gene: TRBJ1-3
V gene: TRBV2

CDR3 DNA: TGTGCCAGCAGCTTGGGTCTCGGGGGACCAGGCGGCTACACCTTC
CDR3 protein: CASSLGLGGPGGYTF
D gene: NA
clone size: few
J gene: TRBJ1-2
V gene: TRBV5-5

CDR3 DNA: TGTGCCAGCAGAGCCGGGACAGGGCACAATGAGCAGTTCTTC
CDR3 protein: CASRAGTGHNEQFF
D gene: TRBD1
clone size: NA
J gene: TRBJ2-1
V gene: TRBV9

CDR3 DNA: TGTGCCAGCAGCGAGGGACAGGGGTTCGAGCAGTACTTC
CDR3 protein: CASSEGQGFEQYF
D gene: TRBD1
clone size: NA
J gene: TRBJ2-7
V gene: TRBV5-5

CDR3 DNA: TGTGCCAGTAGTATCGACACGTCCGAGCAGTACTTC
CDR3 protein: CASSIDTSEQYF
D gene: NA
clone size: NA
J gene: TRBJ2-7
V gene: TRBV19

CDR3 DNA: TGTGCCAGCAGTGAAGGCCGGAGAGCCTATGGCTACACCTTC
CDR3 protein: CASSEGRRAYGYTF
D gene: NA
clone size: NA
J gene: TRBJ1-2
V gene: TRBV2

CDR3 DNA: TGTGCCAGCTCACAAACGGGTGCAGGGGGCCTTTCACCCCTCCACTTT
CDR3 protein: CASSQTGAGGLSPLHF
D gene: TRBD1
clone size: NA
J gene: TRBJ1-6
V gene: TRBV18

CDR3 DNA: TGTGCCATCAGTGTCAGGGGCTACGAGCAGTACTTC
CDR3 protein: CAISVRGYEQYF
D gene: NA
clone size: NA
J gene: TRBJ2-7
V gene: TRBV10-3

CDR3 DNA: TGTGCCAGCAAGTCAGGCTCCGGGGAGCTGTTTTTT
CDR3 protein: CASKSGSGELFF
D gene: NA
clone size: NA
J gene: TRBJ2-2
V gene: TRBV27

CDR3 DNA: TGTGCCAGTAGTATGACTAGCGGGACTAGCACAGATACGCAGTATTTT
CDR3 protein: CASSMTSGTSTDTQYF
D gene: TRBD2
clone size: NA
J gene: TRBJ2-3
V gene: TRBV19

CDR3 DNA: TGTGCCAGTAGGGGACAGATCAATTCACCCCTCCACTTT
CDR3 protein: CASRGQINSPLHF
D gene: TRBD1
clone size: NA
J gene: TRBJ1-6
V gene: TRBV19

CDR3 DNA: TGTGCCACCAGCAGGGTGCCTATACTAGCGGGGGGCAAAGATACGCAGTATTTT
CDR3 protein: CATSRVPILAGGKDTQYF
D gene: TRBD2
clone size: NA
J gene: TRBJ2-3
V gene: TRBV15

CDR3 DNA: TGTGCCACCAGTGACCGAGGGGGCTGGGAGACCCAGTACTTC
CDR3 protein: CATSDRGGWETQYF
D gene: TRBD1
clone size: NA
J gene: TRBJ2-5
V gene: TRBV24-1

CDR3 DNA: TGTGCCAGCAGAGATGGACAGGGGGCGGACACCTTC
CDR3 protein: CASRDGQGADTF
D gene: TRBD1
clone size: NA
J gene: TRBJ1-2
V gene: TRBV12-3/TRBV12-4

CDR3 DNA: TGTGCCAGCACCAGACAGGGTAATTCACCCCTCCACTTT
CDR3 protein: CASTRQGNSPLHF
D gene: TRBD1
clone size: NA
J gene: TRBJ1-6
V gene: TRBV27

CDR3 DNA: TGTGCCAGCAGCTTGGCGGGACATCCCATTCAGTACTTC
CDR3 protein: CASSLAGHPIQYF
D gene: NA
clone size: NA
J gene: TRBJ2-4
V gene: TRBV5-6